This TCR beta chain appears in the sequencing data of a study of vaccination and CD4 T cells after COVID-19. The overall study: Six males and four females, two of them Hispanic, were enrolled as convalescents. Stimuli were overlapping spike peptide pools of SARS-CoV-2 and three common cold coronaviruses (HCoV-NL63, HCoV-OC43, HCoV-229E). Controls used CEFX viral epitopes (positive), HIV-1 Nef peptides (negative), or no peptide.

Cultured CD4+ T-cell DNA underwent Oncomine TCR Beta short-read sequencing. TCRdb reprocessed the PCR reads with MiXCR, giving one entry per CDR3 protein. The repertoire consists of about 13,000 distinct CDR3 sequences, with about 46% occurring once and the leading ten covering around a sixth. Treatment reported: roughly nine-day PBMC culture with coronavirus spike peptide pools or control peptides (ViraFEST assay). The authors swapped half the medium for fresh IL-2 medium on days 3 and 7. The CDR3 extends over 13 amino acids. Germline V lookup: CDR1 MNHEY, CDR2 SMNVEV (reference sequence). As to this clonotype: Antigen: not known. The junction and the germline gene differ at one end; a read error may be behind it.

The sequencing sample was made of cultured CD4+ T cells from blood. The clonotype was recovered from a human donor with COVID-19. The chain recombines TRBV27 with TRBJ2-3; D remains ambiguous. CDR3 sequence: CASSLSSTDTQYF. The CDR3 nucleotides read TGTGCCAGCAGTCTATCGAGCACAGATACGCAGTATTTT.